These T cell receptor beta chains were read from a single sample in a study of shared clonotypes between healthy human individuals. Sequencing was performed with immunoSEQ multiplex PCR; in TCRdb, only in-frame clones are kept and a portion is missing. The sample holds over a million clones, more than 75% seen once. The sample was memory CD4+ T cells from PBMCs. These receptors originate from a man aged 18 to 30 in good health. Some clones in this sample may be carry-over from other donors' samples. CDR3s include the opening cysteine and the closing phenylalanine or tryptophan.

>TRBV5-1|TRBJ1-1
CASSLGGSGSAMNTEAFF
>TRBV7-9|TRBJ2-2
CASSQDQSRTGELFF
>TRBV5-4|TRBJ1-3
CASSLAGARDTIYF
>TRBV6-5|TRBJ2-7
CASSYSGLAGYEQYF
>TRBV7-2|TRBJ2-1
CASSWRGATEQFF
>TRBV19|TRBJ1-2
CASSISVMHDYGYTF
>TRBV7-9|TRBJ2-7
CASALAELSYEQYF
>TRBV25-1|TRBJ2-7
CASSVREGLYEQYF
>TRBV28|TRBJ2-5
CASTLGRNQETQYF
>TRBV5-1|TRBJ1-3
CASADRAGNTIYF
>TRBV11-2|TRBJ2-2
CASSPTVGDTGELFF
>TRBV6-6|TRBJ1-1
CASRQGILEAFF
>TRBV29-1|TRBJ2-7
CSVVTGGVLVLKQYF
>TRBV2|TRBJ1-4
CASSDPGQGNEKLFF
>TRBV5-1|TRBJ2-7
CASSFSGNSYEQYF
>TRBV28|TRBJ2-7
CASSSPGLLYEQYF
>TRBV5-1|TRBJ1-2
CASSRGLPTNYGYTF
>TRBV15|TRBJ1-1
CGVRGQMNTEAFF
>TRBV6-1|TRBJ1-2
CASSEYVGAQRDYGYTF
>TRBV5-6|TRBJ2-1
CASSFLGYEQFF
>TRBV4-2|TRBJ1-5
CASSQDPGSAQPQHF
>TRBV28|TRBJ1-4
CASSLIMVQGGEKLFF
>TRBV9|TRBJ1-5
CASSANGQAGQPQHF
>TRBV5-1|TRBJ1-1
CASSLGRGSLNTEAFF
>TRBV6-4|TRBJ2-1
CASSKWPGQGNEQFF
>TRBV5-3|TRBJ2-6
CARSPQPPPGSGANVLTF
>TRBV28|TRBJ2-5
CASRAGGAEGETQYF
>TRBV5-1|TRBJ1-6
CASSPGEWNSPLHF
>TRBV28|TRBJ2-2
CASSLLSLAGPTNTGELFF
>TRBV5-1|TRBJ2-1
CASSLGTGYNEQFF
>TRBV7-6|TRBJ1-4
CASSRGTVFEKLFF
>TRBV2|TRBJ1-2
CASSEGRGANYGYTF
>TRBV28|TRBJ2-1
CASSWVGQPRFF
>TRBV7-9|TRBJ2-1
CASIEGGGYNEQFF
>TRBV27|TRBJ1-2
CASSSDRLYGYTF
>TRBV6-6|TRBJ2-7
CASSNRLAGIYEQYF
>TRBV5-4|TRBJ2-2
CATQAGAGELFF
>TRBV28|TRBJ2-2
CASSFSTIGLAGTGELFF
>TRBV7-4|TRBJ1-1
CASSLRDLGDTEAFF
>TRBV7-8|TRBJ2-3
CASSLRTSGSADTQYF
>TRBV10-2|TRBJ2-3
CASEASTDTQYF
>TRBV6-6|TRBJ2-7
CASTGTLYEQYF
>TRBV5-6|TRBJ1-1
CASTLSGTGGFEAFF
>TRBV5-1|TRBJ1-1
CASSLTGGKNTEAFF
>TRBV9|TRBJ1-2
CASSVGQGPYGYTF
>TRBV5-1|TRBJ2-1
CASSPMGSSHNEQFF
>TRBV5-1|TRBJ1-5
CASSEGGANQPQHF
>TRBV5-8|TRBJ1-3
CASSKGPRLSGNTIYF
>TRBV11-2|TRBJ2-7
CASSPAGTRVTEQYF
>TRBV27|TRBJ2-2
CASSSRQAPNTGELFF